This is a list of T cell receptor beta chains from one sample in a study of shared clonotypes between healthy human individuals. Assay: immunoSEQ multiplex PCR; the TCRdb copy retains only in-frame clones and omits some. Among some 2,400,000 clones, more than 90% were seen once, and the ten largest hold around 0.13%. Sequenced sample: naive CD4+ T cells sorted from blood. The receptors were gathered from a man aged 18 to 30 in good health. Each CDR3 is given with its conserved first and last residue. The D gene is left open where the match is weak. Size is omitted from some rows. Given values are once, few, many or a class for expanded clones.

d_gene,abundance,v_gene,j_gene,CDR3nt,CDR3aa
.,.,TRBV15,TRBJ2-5,TGTGCCACCAGCAGAGGGGGCGCAAAAGAGACCCAGTACTTC,CATSRGGAKETQYF
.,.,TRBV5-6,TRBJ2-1,TGTGCCAGCAGCTCCTTAGAGGCAGGGAGCTCCTACAATGAGCAGTTCTTC,CASSSLEAGSSYNEQFF
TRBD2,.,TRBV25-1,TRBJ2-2,TGTGCCACCAAACCGCCTAGCGGGAGTTCGAACACCGGGGAGCTGTTTTTT,CATKPPSGSSNTGELFF
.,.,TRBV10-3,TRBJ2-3,TGTGCCATCAGTGGCGGGACGGGACATACCACAGATACGCAGTATTTT,CAISGGTGHTTDTQYF
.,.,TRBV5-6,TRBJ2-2,TGTGCCAGCAGCTTGGGACTAATTAACACCGGGGAGCTGTTTTTT,CASSLGLINTGELFF
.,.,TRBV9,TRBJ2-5,TGTGCCAGCAGCGTAGGGGTAGGGGAGACCCAGTACTTC,CASSVGVGETQYF
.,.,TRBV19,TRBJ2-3,TGTGCCAGTAGTATAGAGGAGAGGACGCAGTATTTT,CASSIEERTQYF
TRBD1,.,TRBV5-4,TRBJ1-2,TGTGCCAGCAGAAATCGCGACAGGGGGTATGGCTACACCTTC,CASRNRDRGYGYTF
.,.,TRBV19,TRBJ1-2,TGTGCCAGTAGTATAGATAGGGGCAGAGCTAACTATGGCTACACCTTC,CASSIDRGRANYGYTF
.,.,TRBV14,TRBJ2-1,TGTGCCAGCAGCCAAAGCAATGAGCAGTTCTTC,CASSQSNEQFF
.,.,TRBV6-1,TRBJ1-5,TGTGCCAGCAGTGAACAATGGACAGAATATAGCAATCAGCCCCAGCATTTT,CASSEQWTEYSNQPQHF
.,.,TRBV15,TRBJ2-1,TGTGCCACCAGCAGAGACCCTGGGGGTGAGCAGTTCTTC,CATSRDPGGEQFF
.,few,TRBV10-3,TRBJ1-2,TGTGCCATCAGTGAGGACTATGGCTACACCTTC,CAISEDYGYTF
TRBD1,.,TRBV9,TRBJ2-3,TGTGCCAGCAGCGTAGCTACGGGACAGGGGATTGCTACGCAGTATTTT,CASSVATGQGIATQYF
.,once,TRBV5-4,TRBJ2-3,TGTGCCAGCAGCTTGGAACTCACCAGCACAGATACGCAGTATTTT,CASSLELTSTDTQYF
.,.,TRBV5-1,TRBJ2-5,TGCGCCAGCAGCTGGGGGCGGGGGCCCCAAGAGACCCAGTACTTC,CASSWGRGPQETQYF
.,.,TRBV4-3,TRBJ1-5,TGCGCCAGCAGCCCCACAATCTGGGACACGAGAGGCAATCAGCCCCAGCATTTT,CASSPTIWDTRGNQPQHF
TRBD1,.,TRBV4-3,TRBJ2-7,TGCGCCAGCAGCCAGTGGACAGGGAATTACGAGCAGTACTTC,CASSQWTGNYEQYF
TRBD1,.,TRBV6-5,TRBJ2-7,TGTGCCAGCAGCCCCGGACAGGGCTACCTTTACTTC,CASSPGQGYLYF
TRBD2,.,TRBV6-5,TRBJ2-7,TGTGCCAGCAGGTCAGCGGGGTCCTACGAGCAGTACTTC,CASRSAGSYEQYF
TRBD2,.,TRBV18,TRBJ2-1,TGTGCCAGCTCACCCGGGACTAGCCTTACAGAGCAGTTCTTC,CASSPGTSLTEQFF
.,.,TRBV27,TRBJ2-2,TGTGCCAGCAGTTTATTCTCGGGGGCTGTCGGGGAGCTGTTTTTT,CASSLFSGAVGELFF
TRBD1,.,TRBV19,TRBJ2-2,TGTGCCAGTAGTTCCCAGGGGGTACCCGGGGAGCTGTTTTTT,CASSSQGVPGELFF
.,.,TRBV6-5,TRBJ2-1,TGTGCCAGCAGCGGGCGGGAAGGGTACAATGAGCAGTTCTTC,CASSGREGYNEQFF
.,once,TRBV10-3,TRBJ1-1,TGTGCCATCAGTGTAGGCCCGGTTGGTGAAGCTTTCTTT,CAISVGPVGEAFF
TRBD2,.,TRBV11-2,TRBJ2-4,TGTGCCAGCACCCCGGGGGGGGGCATTCAGTACTTC,CASTPGGGIQYF
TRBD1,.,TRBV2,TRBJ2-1,TGTGCCAGCCTGGGACAGGGGAGTTACAATGAGCAGTTCTTC,CASLGQGSYNEQFF
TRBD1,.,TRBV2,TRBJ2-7,TGTGCCAGCAGTACCGGGACAGGCGACTACGAGCAGTACTTC,CASSTGTGDYEQYF
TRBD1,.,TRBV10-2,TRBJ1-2,TGCGCCAGCAGTTCCTCGACAGGGGGCTATGGCTACACCTTC,CASSSSTGGYGYTF
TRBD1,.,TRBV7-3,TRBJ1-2,TGTGCCAGCAGCTTAGGGGGGACAGACTATGGCTACACCTTC,CASSLGGTDYGYTF
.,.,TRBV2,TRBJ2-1,TGTGCCAGCAGTAAAACCCAATCCCCCTCCTACAATGAGCAGTTCTTC,CASSKTQSPSYNEQFF
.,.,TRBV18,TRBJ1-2,TGTGCCAGCTCACCCGCCGGAAACGACTATGGCTACACCTTC,CASSPAGNDYGYTF
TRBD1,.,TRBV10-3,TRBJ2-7,TGTGCCATCTCCGACAGGGTGTACGAGCAGTACTTC,CAISDRVYEQYF
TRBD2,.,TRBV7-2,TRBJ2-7,TGTGCCAGCAGCTTACAGGGACTATTAGGGCAGTACTTC,CASSLQGLLGQYF
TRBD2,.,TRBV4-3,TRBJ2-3,TGCGCCAGCAGCTCGGGACTAGCGGGAGGCACAGATACGCAGTATTTT,CASSSGLAGGTDTQYF
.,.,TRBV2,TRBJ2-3,TGTGCCAGCAGTAGGAGCACAGATACGCAGTATTTT,CASSRSTDTQYF
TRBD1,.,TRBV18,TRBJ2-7,TGTGCTTCGAATCGGGACAGGGGCTCCTACGAGCAGTACTTC,CASNRDRGSYEQYF
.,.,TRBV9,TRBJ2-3,TGTGCCAGCAGCGCGACAGTACGAAGCACAGATACGCAGTATTTT,CASSATVRSTDTQYF
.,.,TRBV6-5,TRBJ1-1,TGTGCCAGCAGTCCATCGGGGGGGGCGCGGGCTTTCTTT,CASSPSGGARAFF
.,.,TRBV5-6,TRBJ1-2,TGTGCCAGCAGCATCCGGGACAAAGGAGTCTATGGCTACACCTTC,CASSIRDKGVYGYTF
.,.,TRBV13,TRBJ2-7,TGTGCCAGCAGCTTAACCGGGACGGGCGAGCAGTACTTC,CASSLTGTGEQYF
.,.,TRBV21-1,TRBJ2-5,TGTGCCAGCAAGACAGCGGGACTAGCGGGGGGACAAGAGACCCAGTACTTC,CASKTAGLAGGQETQYF
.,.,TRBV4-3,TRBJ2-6,TGCGCCAGCAGCCAAGAGGCTGAGGGAGGTGGGGCCAACGTCCTGACTTTC,CASSQEAEGGGANVLTF
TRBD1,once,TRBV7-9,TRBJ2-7,TGTGCCAGCAGCTTACCACCGGGACAGGCGACGCGACGCGAGCAGTACTTC,CASSLPPGQATRREQYF
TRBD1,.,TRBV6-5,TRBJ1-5,TGTGCCAGCAGTTACTCGACAGGGGATGGGCAGCCCCAGCATTTT,CASSYSTGDGQPQHF
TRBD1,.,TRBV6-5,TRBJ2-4,TGTGCCAGCAGACGACAGGGAGCCAAAAACATTCAGTACTTC,CASRRQGAKNIQYF
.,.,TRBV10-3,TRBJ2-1,TGTGCCATCAGTGGACCCTCCTACAATGAGCAGTTCTTC,CAISGPSYNEQFF
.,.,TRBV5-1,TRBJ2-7,TGCGCCAGCAGCTTGAGGGCAGGGCCCGAGCAGTACTTC,CASSLRAGPEQYF
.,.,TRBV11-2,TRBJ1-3,TGTGCCAGCAGCAGCTTAGATACAGGACTTTTCTCTGGAAACACCATATATTTT,CASSSLDTGLFSGNTIYF
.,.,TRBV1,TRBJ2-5,TGCACCAGCAGCCAAGCCGCGACCGAAGAGACCCAGTACTTC,CTSSQAATEETQYF
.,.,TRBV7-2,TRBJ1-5,TGTGCCAGCAGCATTTCCTCCGTACAGTTTGGGGGACAGCCCCAGCATTTT,CASSISSVQFGGQPQHF
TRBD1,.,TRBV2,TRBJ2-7,TGTGCCAGCAGTGAGCAGGACAGGACCACCTACGAGCAGTACTTC,CASSEQDRTTYEQYF
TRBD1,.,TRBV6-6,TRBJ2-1,TGTGCCAGCCGGGACAGAAACAATGAGCAGTTCTTC,CASRDRNNEQFF
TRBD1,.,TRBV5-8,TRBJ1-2,TGTGCCAGCAGCAAGGGACAGGGAGTGTATGGCTACACCTTC,CASSKGQGVYGYTF
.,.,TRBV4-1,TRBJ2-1,TGCGCCAGCAGCCAAGACGACTTGTCCTACAATGAGCAGTTCTTC,CASSQDDLSYNEQFF
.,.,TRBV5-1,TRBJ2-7,TGCGCCAGCAGCTGGGACGGATATAACTCCTACGAGCAGTACTTC,CASSWDGYNSYEQYF
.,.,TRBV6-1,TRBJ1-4,TGTGCCAGCTTACAGGGTAATGAAAAACTGTTTTTT,CASLQGNEKLFF
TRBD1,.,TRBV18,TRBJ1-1,TGTGCCAGCTCACCAACCCAGGGGGGCATCACTGAAGCTTTCTTT,CASSPTQGGITEAFF
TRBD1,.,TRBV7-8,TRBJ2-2,TGTGCCAGCAGCCCTTGGGACAGACTTCCGAACACCGGGGAGCTGTTTTTT,CASSPWDRLPNTGELFF
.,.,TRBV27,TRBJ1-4,TGTGCCAGCAGTCTCACAGGTGGAAACGAAAAACTGTTTTTT,CASSLTGGNEKLFF